The TCR beta chain under discussion was sequenced for a study of blood T cell repertoires in COVID-19. Profiling relied on immunoSEQ multiplex PCR, and the TCRdb table lists in-frame clones only, not all of them. Of over 200,000 clones in the sample, 65% to 85% were seen once. Either two negative PCRs, clearance, or symptom resolution qualified Cohort 3 donors as recovered. This CDR3 comprises 13 residues. V was cut by 2 bases and J by 5 bases, with 6 bases left in between. Germline values: CDR1 LGHDT, CDR2 YNNKEL (reference sequence). Sequenced material: PBMCs or T cells enriched from blood (not recorded which). V is TRBV3-1 (or the pseudogene TRBV3-2) and J is TRBJ2-2; D ambiguous. The TCR was taken from a woman aged 40 to 50 who had recovered from COVID-19. This chain's CDR3 is CASSQFRTGELFF. CDR3 DNA: TGTGCCAGCAGCCAATTTCGGACCGGGGAGCTGTTTTTT.